This entry is about one TCR beta chain. Its specificity is unknown. Germline values: CDR1 KGHSH, CDR2 LQKENI. The CDR3 has 18 residues. Unmatched junction bases numbered 3, after V lost 2 bases and J lost 0 bases. These data are taken from a study of T cell responses to AZD1222 COVID-19 vaccine. Findings and caveats of the study: Samples come after the peak T cell response, not at day 14. Among spike-specific TCRs, nearly half reportedly target unmutated variant regions.

Method: immunoSEQ multiplex PCR; TCRdb's copy keeps in-frame clones and lacks some. Of 80,000 to 90,000 clones in the sample, around 92% were seen once. This chain links TRBV18 with TRBJ2-3; TRBD2 matches at 15 bases. The sequences come from peripheral blood, collected on day 0 of AZD1222 vaccination. The origin of this receptor is an adult in good health. DNA of the CDR3: TGTGCCAGCTCACCAGGACTAGCGGGAGGGCGCAGCACAGATACGCAGTATTTT. This sequence encodes CASSPGLAGGRSTDTQYF.